A selection of T cell receptor beta chains follows, all from one sample in a study of CD8+ T cells in alopecia areata. Measured with immunoSEQ multiplex PCR; TCRdb has only the in-frame clones, and not every one. The table has 90,000 or so clones, 44% seen once. The sequencing here drew on CD8+ T cells sorted from blood, taken at week 24, from a patient treated with tofacitinib. These receptors all stem from a human donor with alopecia areata. The CDR3 runs from the conserved cysteine through the conserved F or W. Fields, in order: V gene, D gene, CDR3 length, clone size, J gene, CDR3 DNA, CDR3 protein. A D gene is named only where the DNA matches it firmly. A clone size is listed for some rows: how often the clone was seen (once, few, many), or a class if it is expanded.

TRBV28	TRBD2	14	NA	TRBJ2-7	TGTGCCAGCACCCGGGGGAGGGGATTTTACGAGCAGTACTTC	CASTRGRGFYEQYF
TRBV7-2	TRBD2	16	NA	TRBJ2-1	TGTGCCAGCAGCCCTAGCGGGAGGGTCCCTAACAATGAGCAGTTCTTC	CASSPSGRVPNNEQFF
TRBV15	NA	16	few	TRBJ2-3	TGTGCCACCAGCAGGGGCTCCGGGACCAGCACAGATACGCAGTATTTT	CATSRGSGTSTDTQYF
TRBV27	NA	13	few	TRBJ2-3	TGTGCCAACCCCCGGGGGCGGACAGATACGCAGTATTTT	CANPRGRTDTQYF
TRBV2	NA	13	few	TRBJ1-4	TGTGCCAGCATGGCCCCGAATAATGAAAAACTGTTTTTT	CASMAPNNEKLFF
TRBV10-3	TRBD2	17	once	TRBJ2-1	TGTGCCATCAGTAAGACTAGCGGGAGGGCCGCGTACAATGAGCAGTTCTTC	CAISKTSGRAAYNEQFF
TRBV27	NA	12	NA	TRBJ2-1	TGTGCCAGCTTTACTAGCTCGGATGAGCAGTTCTTC	CASFTSSDEQFF
TRBV29-1	NA	13	few	TRBJ2-5	TGCAGCGTTTACGGGAGTGGTATAGAGACCCAGTACTTC	CSVYGSGIETQYF
TRBV7-6	TRBD2	15	NA	TRBJ2-7	TGTGCCAGCAGCTTAGGACCAGCGGGAGGGCGAGAGCAGTACTTC	CASSLGPAGGREQYF
TRBV7-9	TRBD1	18	NA	TRBJ2-1	TGTGCCAGCAGCTCCCACAATCCTCGGGACAGGGGCTACAATGGGCAGTTCTTC	CASSSHNPRDRGYNGQFF
TRBV25-1	NA	16	NA	TRBJ1-3	TGTGCCAGCAGTGACGGGACAAGGAGCTCTGGAAACACCATATATTTT	CASSDGTRSSGNTIYF
TRBV4-2	TRBD2	16	few	TRBJ2-7	TGTGCCAGCAGCCTCCGGACTAGCGGAGCTAAATACGAGCAGTACTTC	CASSLRTSGAKYEQYF
TRBV29-1	NA	10	NA	TRBJ2-1	TGCAGCGTCGGGGACAATGAGCAGTTCTTC	CSVGDNEQFF
TRBV29-1	NA	11	few	TRBJ2-2	TGCAGCGTTGTGGACACCGGGGAGCTGTTTTTT	CSVVDTGELFF
TRBV7-9	NA	13	NA	TRBJ1-2	TGTGCCAGCAGCTTAGGAATGAACTATGGCTACACCTTC	CASSLGMNYGYTF
TRBV4-1	NA	13	NA	TRBJ2-7	TGCGCCAGCAGCCAGATGTCGGGCTACGAGCAGTACTTC	CASSQMSGYEQYF
TRBV7-9	TRBD2	16	medium-sized	TRBJ2-3	TGTGCCAGCAGCCCGCCCAGCGGGGGGATCACAGATACGCAGTATTTT	CASSPPSGGITDTQYF
TRBV29-1	NA	13	few	TRBJ1-2	TGCAGCGTTGGCCCCGGGGGGGGCCGTGGCTACACCTTC	CSVGPGGGRGYTF
TRBV11-2	NA	11	few	TRBJ2-7	TGTGCCAGCACCTCCCGGGGCGAGCAGTACTTC	CASTSRGEQYF
TRBV4-1	TRBD1	16	NA	TRBJ1-1	TGCGCCAGCAGCCTAAACCGGGACAGGGGAGTCACTGAAGCTTTCTTT	CASSLNRDRGVTEAFF
TRBV2	NA	12	NA	TRBJ2-1	TGTGCCAGCAGTGGGACAGTCAATGAGCAGTTCTTC	CASSGTVNEQFF
TRBV7-9	NA	15	NA	TRBJ2-7	TGTGCCAGCAGCTCCACACGGGACGGAACCTACGAGCAGTACTTC	CASSSTRDGTYEQYF
TRBV6-6	NA	16	NA	TRBJ2-3	TGTGCCAGCACAGGGCGACGGCGCGGGAGCACAGATACGCAGTATTTT	CASTGRRRGSTDTQYF
TRBV5-1	NA	15	NA	TRBJ2-2	TGCGCCAGCAGTATGCAGGACGCGAACACCGGGGAGCTGTTTTTT	CASSMQDANTGELFF
TRBV28	TRBD2	17	NA	TRBJ2-3	TGTGCCAGCACCCTTCGCCTCCTAGCGGGCGCGACAGATACGCAGTATTTT	CASTLRLLAGATDTQYF
TRBV7-8	NA	15	NA	TRBJ2-2	TGTGCCAGCAGCTACTTGGGGGGGAACACCGGGGAGCTGTTTTTT	CASSYLGGNTGELFF
TRBV6-5	TRBD1	14	few	TRBJ2-3	TGTGCCAGCAGTTCCGGGACAGGGGCCGATACGCAGTATTTT	CASSSGTGADTQYF
TRBV27	NA	11	NA	TRBJ1-2	TGTGCCAGCAGCCAGGGGTATGGCTACACCTTC	CASSQGYGYTF
TRBV29-1	TRBD1	13	NA	TRBJ1-2	TGCAGCGTTGTGCAGGGGGTTGCACCCGGCTACACCTTC	CSVVQGVAPGYTF
TRBV29-1	TRBD2	15	few	TRBJ2-7	TGCAGCGTCACGTCCCCTAGCGGGAGAATCTACGAGCAGTACTTC	CSVTSPSGRIYEQYF
TRBV2	NA	18	NA	TRBJ2-3	TGTGCCAGCAGTGCCAGTGTGGGGAGGAGCCTTCACACAGATACGCAGTATTTT	CASSASVGRSLHTDTQYF
TRBV9	TRBD1	14	NA	TRBJ1-1	TGTGCCAGCAGCGTCCGAACAGGGGACACTGAAGCTTTCTTT	CASSVRTGDTEAFF
TRBV7-9	NA	12	many	TRBJ2-2	TGTGCCAGCAGCCGGAGGCCGGGGGAGCTGTTTTTT	CASSRRPGELFF
TRBV14	NA	17	few	TRBJ2-1	TGTGCCAGCAGCCAATATTCTCCGGCCCAAAACTACAATGAGCAGTTCTTC	CASSQYSPAQNYNEQFF
TRBV6-1	TRBD1	15	NA	TRBJ2-3	TGTGCCAGCAGCCCCGACAGGGCTCGGATAGATACGCAGTATTTT	CASSPDRARIDTQYF
TRBV29-1	NA	12	few	TRBJ1-2	TGCAGCGTTCCAGTTTCGGGCTATGGCTACACCTTC	CSVPVSGYGYTF
TRBV29-1	NA	11	few	TRBJ2-7	TGCAGCGTTGATGACGTCTACGAGCAGTACTTC	CSVDDVYEQYF
TRBV4-1	TRBD2	16	many	TRBJ2-2	TGCGCCAGCAGCCAAGGCCTAGCGGGAGCCCCCGGGGAGCTGTTTTTT	CASSQGLAGAPGELFF
TRBV29-1	TRBD1	13	NA	TRBJ2-7	TGCAGCGTTGAATTAGAGACAGGGACCGAGCAGTACTTC	CSVELETGTEQYF
TRBV7-7	NA	16	NA	TRBJ2-5	TGTGCTAGCAGCTTAGCGATGACGGACTCTTTGGAGACCCAGTACTTC	CASSLAMTDSLETQYF
TRBV27	TRBD2	13	NA	TRBJ2-1	TGTGCCACCGCTAGCGGGAGAGGAAATGAGCAGTTCTTC	CATASGRGNEQFF
TRBV29-1	NA	13	NA	TRBJ1-1	TGCAGCGTTGGTGCAGCTTTGAACACTGAAGCTTTCTTT	CSVGAALNTEAFF
TRBV25-1	TRBD2	14	few	TRBJ2-7	TGTGCCAGCAGTGATCTAGCGGGAACCTACGAGCAGTACTTC	CASSDLAGTYEQYF
TRBV9	TRBD2	16	once	TRBJ2-7	TGTGCCAGCAGCGTAGCTGGCAGCGGGAGGTTCTCCGAGCAGTACTTC	CASSVAGSGRFSEQYF
TRBV5-4	TRBD2	14	NA	TRBJ2-3	TGTGCCAGCAGCCTGCGGGGGATGACAGATACGCAGTATTTT	CASSLRGMTDTQYF